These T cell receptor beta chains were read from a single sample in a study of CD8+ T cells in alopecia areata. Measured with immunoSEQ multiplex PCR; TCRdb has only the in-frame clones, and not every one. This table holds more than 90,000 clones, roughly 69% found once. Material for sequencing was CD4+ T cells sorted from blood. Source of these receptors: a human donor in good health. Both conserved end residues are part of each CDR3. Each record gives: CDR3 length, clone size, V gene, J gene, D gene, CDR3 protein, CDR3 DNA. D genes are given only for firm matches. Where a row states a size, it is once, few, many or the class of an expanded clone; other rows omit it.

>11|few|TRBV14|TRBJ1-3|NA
CASSSGNTIYF
TGTGCCAGCAGCTCTGGAAACACCATATATTTT
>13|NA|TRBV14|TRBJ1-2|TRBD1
CASSQYRGYGYTF
TGTGCCAGCAGCCAATACAGGGGGTATGGCTACACCTTC
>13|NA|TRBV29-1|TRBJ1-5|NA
CSVEKGEGQPQHF
TGCAGCGTTGAAAAAGGGGAGGGCCAGCCCCAGCATTTT
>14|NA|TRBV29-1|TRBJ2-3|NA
CSVRRGPSTDTQYF
TGCAGCGTGCGGAGGGGGCCGAGCACAGATACGCAGTATTTT
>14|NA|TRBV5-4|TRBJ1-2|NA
CASSLVGGDYGYTF
TGTGCCAGCAGCTTGGTTGGGGGCGACTATGGCTACACCTTC
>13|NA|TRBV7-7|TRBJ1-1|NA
CASNLDRNTEAFF
TGTGCCAGCAACTTAGACAGGAACACTGAAGCTTTCTTT
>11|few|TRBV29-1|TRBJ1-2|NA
CSVVAGDGYTF
TGCAGCGTTGTGGCAGGGGATGGCTACACCTTC
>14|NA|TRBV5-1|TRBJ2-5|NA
CASSLAAGQETQYF
TGCGCCAGCAGCTTGGCGGCTGGCCAAGAGACCCAGTACTTC
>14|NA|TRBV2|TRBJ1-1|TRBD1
CASRRTGRDTEAFF
TGTGCCAGCAGGCGGACAGGGCGGGACACTGAAGCTTTCTTT
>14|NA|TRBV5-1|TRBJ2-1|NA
CASSLWVTYNEQFF
TGCGCCAGCAGCTTGTGGGTGACCTACAATGAGCAGTTCTTC
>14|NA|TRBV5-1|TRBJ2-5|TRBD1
CASSLQGEQETQYF
TGCGCCAGCAGCCTACAGGGGGAGCAAGAGACCCAGTACTTC
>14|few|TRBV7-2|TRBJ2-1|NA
CASSIIGQYNEQFF
TGTGCCAGCAGCATCATCGGGCAATACAATGAGCAGTTCTTC
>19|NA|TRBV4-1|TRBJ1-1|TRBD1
CASSQDNSRQGTGNTEAFF
TGCGCCAGCAGCCAAGATAATTCGAGACAGGGAACGGGGAACACTGAAGCTTTCTTT
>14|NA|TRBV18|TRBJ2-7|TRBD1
CASSGGQGFYEQYF
TGTGCCAGCTCAGGGGGACAGGGATTCTACGAGCAGTACTTC
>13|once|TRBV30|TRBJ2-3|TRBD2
CAWSTSGGNTQYF
TGTGCCTGGAGTACTAGCGGGGGAAATACGCAGTATTTT
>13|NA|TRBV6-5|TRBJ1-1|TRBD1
CASSGTGSTEAFF
TGTGCCAGTTCCGGGACAGGGTCCACTGAAGCTTTCTTT